Sequencing of this T cell receptor (beta chain) was carried out in a study of CD8 T cells in ankylosing spondylitis. Overall study results and limits: A TCR beta motif of under 10 highly homologous variants seemed to mark ankylosing spondylitis blood. Past studies reported some motif variants in reactive arthritis synovial fluid and blood. Disease-associated clonotypes exhibited CD8+ identity and were relatively infrequent in peripheral blood. Matched synovial fluid from ankylosing spondylitis patients was reported to be enriched for disease-linked clones.

Libraries of TCR beta came from quantitative 5'-RACE with molecular barcodes. One entry per CDR3 protein, called by TCRdb with MiXCR from the 5' RACE reads. The sample has about 750,000 distinct CDR3 sequences; about 20% are singletons. Concerning this clonotype itself: Its antigen is as yet unknown.

Trimming cost V 10 bases and J 1 base, with 10 bases left between them. Looked up from germline, CDR1 is ENHRY and CDR2 is SYGVKD. This CDR3 region has 12 residues. Specimen: blood, either unsorted or a sorted T cell fraction (not recorded which). The chain uses TRBV10-3 and TRBJ2-5; D ambiguous. This clonotype was obtained from a male donor with ankylosing spondylitis. The CDR3 nucleotides read TGTGCCACCAACTCCCCCCAAGAGACCCAGTACTTC. It encodes CATNSPQETQYF.